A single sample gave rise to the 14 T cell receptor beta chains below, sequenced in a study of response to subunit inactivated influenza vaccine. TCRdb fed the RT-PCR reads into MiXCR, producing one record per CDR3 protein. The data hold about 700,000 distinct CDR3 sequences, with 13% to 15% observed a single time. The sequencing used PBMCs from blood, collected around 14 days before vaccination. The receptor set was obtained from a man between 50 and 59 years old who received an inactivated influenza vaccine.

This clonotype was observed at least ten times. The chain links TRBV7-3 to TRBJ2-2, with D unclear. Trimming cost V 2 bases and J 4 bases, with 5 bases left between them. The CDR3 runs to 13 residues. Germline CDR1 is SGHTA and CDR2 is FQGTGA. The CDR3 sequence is CASSLPTTGELFF. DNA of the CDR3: TGTGCCAGCAGCTTACCCACCACCGGGGAGCTGTTTTTT.

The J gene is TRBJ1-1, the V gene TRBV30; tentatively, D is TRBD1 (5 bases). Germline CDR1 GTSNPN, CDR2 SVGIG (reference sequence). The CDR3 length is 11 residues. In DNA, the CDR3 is TGTGCTTTTAGTGGGGGAGGAGAAGCTTTCTTT. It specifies CAFSGGGEAFF.

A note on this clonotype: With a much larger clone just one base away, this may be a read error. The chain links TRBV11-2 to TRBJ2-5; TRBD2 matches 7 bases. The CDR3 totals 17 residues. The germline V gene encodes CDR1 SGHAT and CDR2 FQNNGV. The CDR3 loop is CARSSPWSGTFGETQYF. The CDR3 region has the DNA TGTGCCCGCAGCTCCCCGTGGAGCGGGACGTTCGGGGAGACCCAGTACTTC.

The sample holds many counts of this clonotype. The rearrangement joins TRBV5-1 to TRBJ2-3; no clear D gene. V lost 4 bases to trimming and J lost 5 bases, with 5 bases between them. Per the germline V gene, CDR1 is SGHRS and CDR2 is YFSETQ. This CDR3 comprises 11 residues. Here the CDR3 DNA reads TGCGCCAGCAGCGGTCGAGATACGCAGTATTTT. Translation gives CASSGRDTQYF.

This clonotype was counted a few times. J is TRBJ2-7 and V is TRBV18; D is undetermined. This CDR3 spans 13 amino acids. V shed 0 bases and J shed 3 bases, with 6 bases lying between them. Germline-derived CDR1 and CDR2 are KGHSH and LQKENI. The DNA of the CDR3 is TGTGCCAGCTCACCACCGCGGATCTACGAGCAGTACTTC. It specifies CASSPPRIYEQYF.

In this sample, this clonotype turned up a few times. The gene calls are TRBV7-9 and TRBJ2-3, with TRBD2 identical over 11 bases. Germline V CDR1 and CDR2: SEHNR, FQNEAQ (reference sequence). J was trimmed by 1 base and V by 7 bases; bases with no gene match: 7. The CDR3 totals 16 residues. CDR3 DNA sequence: TGTGCCAGCACCGGACCGGGACTAGCGGGCACAGATACGCAGTATTTT. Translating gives CASTGPGLAGTDTQYF.

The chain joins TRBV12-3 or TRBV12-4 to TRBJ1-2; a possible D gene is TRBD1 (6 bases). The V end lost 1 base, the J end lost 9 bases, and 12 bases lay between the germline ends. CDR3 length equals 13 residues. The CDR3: CASSLGGGHSYTF. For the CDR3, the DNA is TGTGCCAGCAGTTTAGGGGGGGGGCATAGCTACACCTTC.

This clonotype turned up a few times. DNA of the CDR3: TGTGCCATCAGGGCCAGCGGGAATCAGCCCCAGCATTTT. Amino acid sequence: CAIRASGNQPQHF. This chain links TRBV10-3 with TRBJ1-5; D remains ambiguous. V gave up 6 bases and J gave up 4 bases, with 10 bases separating them. In germline, CDR1 is ENHRY, CDR2 SYGVKD. The CDR3 is 13 residues long.

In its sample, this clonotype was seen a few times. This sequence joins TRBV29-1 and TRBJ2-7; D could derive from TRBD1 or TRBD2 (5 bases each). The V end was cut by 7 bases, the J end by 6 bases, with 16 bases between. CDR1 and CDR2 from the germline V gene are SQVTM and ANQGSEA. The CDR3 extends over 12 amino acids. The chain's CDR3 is CSADGGTSEQYF. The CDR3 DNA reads TGCAGCGCCGATGGGGGAACCTCCGAGCAGTACTTC.

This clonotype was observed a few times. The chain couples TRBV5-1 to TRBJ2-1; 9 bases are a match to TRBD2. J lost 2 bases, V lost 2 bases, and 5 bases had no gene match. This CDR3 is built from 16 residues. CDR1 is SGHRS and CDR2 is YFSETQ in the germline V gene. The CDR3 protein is CASSLFGGGAYNEQFF. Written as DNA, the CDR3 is TGCGCCAGCAGCTTATTCGGCGGGGGGGCCTACAATGAGCAGTTCTTC.

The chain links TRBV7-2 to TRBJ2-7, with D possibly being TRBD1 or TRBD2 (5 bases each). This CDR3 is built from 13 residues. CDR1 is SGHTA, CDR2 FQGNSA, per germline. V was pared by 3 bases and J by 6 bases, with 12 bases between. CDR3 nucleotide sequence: TGTGCCAGCAGCTTTCGCAGGGACGGCGAGCAGTACTTC. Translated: CASSFRRDGEQYF.

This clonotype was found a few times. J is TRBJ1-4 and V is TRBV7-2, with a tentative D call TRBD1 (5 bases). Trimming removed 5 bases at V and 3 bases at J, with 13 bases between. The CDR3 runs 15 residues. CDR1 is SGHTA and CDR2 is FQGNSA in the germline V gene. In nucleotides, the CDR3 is TGTGCCAGCAGCCTCGGGGGGAGGGCTAATGAAAAACTGTTTTTT. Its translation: CASSLGGRANEKLFF.

The CDR3 sequence: CASSLAGALFSYNEQFF. CDR3 DNA: TGTGCCAGCAGCTTAGCGGGGGCCCTCTTCTCCTACAATGAGCAGTTCTTC. The rearrangement links TRBV7-2 to TRBJ2-1; a possible D gene is TRBD1 (6 bases). CDR3 size: 17 residues. V gave up 0 bases and J gave up 0 bases, with 12 bases separating them. CDR1 and CDR2 (germline): SGHTA, FQGNSA.

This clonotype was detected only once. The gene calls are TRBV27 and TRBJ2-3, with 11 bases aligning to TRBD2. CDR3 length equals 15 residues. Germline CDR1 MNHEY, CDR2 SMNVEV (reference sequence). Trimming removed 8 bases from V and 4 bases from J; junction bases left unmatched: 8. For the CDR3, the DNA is TGTGCCAGCGGCTATAGCGGGAGGGCGTCAGATACGCAGTATTTT. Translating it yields CASGYSGRASDTQYF.